Here is one TCR beta chain with its context. Its target is unknown. Assay: immunoSEQ multiplex PCR; the TCRdb copy retains only in-frame clones and omits some. The sample comprises around 120,000 clones, roughly 87% of which are singletons, and 2% to 3% rests with the top ten. These data come from a study of T cell responses to AZD1222 COVID-19 vaccine. Study results and caveats: Among spike-specific TCRs, nearly half reportedly target unmutated variant regions. Vaccine-associated CD4 TCRs spanned spike, dominant at 160-218 and 743-854. Sampling that yielded the repertoires occurred only after the peak T cell response.

The sequencing used peripheral blood, collected 28 days after the second AZD1222 dose. The clonotype was recovered from an adult who received the AZD1222 COVID-19 vaccine.

The CDR3 DNA reads TGTGCCAGCAGGCAATCCTCAGGATCCTACGAGCAGTACTTC. The encoded protein is CASRQSSGSYEQYF. The chain has TRBV27 and TRBJ2-7; D gene uncertain. Germline CDR1 and CDR2: MNHEY and SMNVEV (reference sequence). Between the trimmed V and J ends, which lost 6 bases and 1 base, there was a span of 13 bases. This CDR3 is 14 amino acids long.